This TCR beta chain was obtained from a study of identical twins' blood T cells. Findings and limits, study-wide: Each donor's most abundant TCRbeta clonotypes shared more CDR3 sequences with her twin than unrelated donors.

Ten or more counts support this clonotype. Its antigen is currently unknown. TCR cDNA libraries were made from RNA using a previously described, modified protocol. TCRdb ran MiXCR on the 5' RACE reads and lists one entry per CDR3 protein. This table holds 350,000 to 450,000 distinct CDR3 sequences, 28% found once. CDR3 length: 13 amino acids. The ends were cut back, 4 bases at V and 6 bases at J, with 13 bases in the middle. The germline V gene encodes CDR1 ENHRY and CDR2 SYGVKD. This chain connects TRBV10-3 to TRBJ2-7; D might be TRBD1 or TRBD2, each matching 5 bases. The receptor was derived from a woman aged 18-50 years in good health. Sample: PBMCs. The CDR3 bases are TGTGCCATCAGTGCGGGACGAGTGTTCGAGCAGTACTTC. It yields the protein CAISAGRVFEQYF.